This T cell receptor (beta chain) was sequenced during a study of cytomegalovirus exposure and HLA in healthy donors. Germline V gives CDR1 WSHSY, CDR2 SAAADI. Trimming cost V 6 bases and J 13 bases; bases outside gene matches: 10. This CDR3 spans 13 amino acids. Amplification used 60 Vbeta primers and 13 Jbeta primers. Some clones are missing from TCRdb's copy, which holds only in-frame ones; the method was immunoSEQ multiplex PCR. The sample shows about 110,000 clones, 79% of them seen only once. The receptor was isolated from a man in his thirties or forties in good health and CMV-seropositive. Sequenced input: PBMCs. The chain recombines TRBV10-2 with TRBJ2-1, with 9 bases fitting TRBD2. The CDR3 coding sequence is TGCGCCAGCAGCCCAGCGGGGGGCCGAGCCCAGTTCTTC. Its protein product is CASSPAGGRAQFF.